Listed below are T cell receptor beta chains from one sample, sequenced in a study of shared clonotypes between healthy human individuals. Method: immunoSEQ multiplex PCR; TCRdb's copy keeps in-frame clones and lacks some. Seen here are around 1.1 million clones, approximately 78% observed once, and the top ten hold under 0.8%. Sequenced input: memory CD4+ T cells from PBMCs. These receptors were taken from a man aged 18 to 35 in good health. Some clones in this sample may be carry-over from other donors' samples. Each CDR3 is given with its conserved first and last residue. D genes are given only for firm matches. Clone size is given for some rows only: seen once, a few or many times, or a class if the clone is expanded.

size: -
V: TRBV7-3
J: TRBJ2-5
D: TRBD1
DNA: TGTGCCAGCAGGTTGACAGGGGGGACGGAGACCCAGTACTTC
CDR3: CASRLTGGTETQYF

size: -
V: TRBV5-1
J: TRBJ1-2
D: -
DNA: TGCGCCAGCAGCTTGGCAGGGCTCAACTATGGCTACACCTTC
CDR3: CASSLAGLNYGYTF

size: once
V: TRBV4-3
J: TRBJ2-3
D: -
DNA: TGCGCCAGCAGCCAAGATTGGGCGGCGGATACGCAGTATTTT
CDR3: CASSQDWAADTQYF

size: -
V: TRBV7-6
J: TRBJ1-1
D: TRBD1
DNA: TGTGCCAGCAGCTTACTCCAGACAGGGGGGAACACTGAAGCTTTCTTT
CDR3: CASSLLQTGGNTEAFF

size: -
V: TRBV7-8
J: TRBJ2-3
D: TRBD2
DNA: TGTGCCAGCAGCTTAAGTAGACTAGCGCTCACAGATACGCAGTATTTT
CDR3: CASSLSRLALTDTQYF

size: few
V: TRBV7-6
J: TRBJ2-2
D: TRBD1
DNA: TGTGCCAGCAGCTTAGGCCCTGGACAGGGGGGACGCAAGGCCGGGGAGCTGTTTTTT
CDR3: CASSLGPGQGGRKAGELFF

size: -
V: TRBV27
J: TRBJ2-1
D: TRBD2
DNA: TGTGCCAGCAGAGAAGGACTAGCGGGAGTGGGTGAGCAGTTCTTC
CDR3: CASREGLAGVGEQFF

size: -
V: TRBV10-3
J: TRBJ1-3
D: -
DNA: TGTGCCACGAGGGACCCCGGCTCTGGAAACACCATATATTTT
CDR3: CATRDPGSGNTIYF

size: -
V: TRBV28
J: TRBJ2-1
D: -
DNA: TGTGCCAGCAGGTCCTTACGAGGGACGTCCTACAATGAGCAGTTCTTC
CDR3: CASRSLRGTSYNEQFF

size: -
V: TRBV15
J: TRBJ2-7
D: TRBD1
DNA: TGTGCCACCAGCAGAGCCGTTGGGACAGGGGGCGACGAGCAGTACTTC
CDR3: CATSRAVGTGGDEQYF

size: -
V: TRBV5-1
J: TRBJ2-5
D: TRBD1
DNA: TGCGCCAGCAGCTCAGGGATGGGACAGGCCCACCAAGAGACCCAGTACTTC
CDR3: CASSSGMGQAHQETQYF

size: few
V: TRBV7-8
J: TRBJ1-1
D: -
DNA: TGTGCCAGCAGCTTAACGGTGGGGAACACTGAAGCTTTCTTT
CDR3: CASSLTVGNTEAFF

size: -
V: TRBV4-1
J: TRBJ2-4
D: TRBD1
DNA: TGCGCCAGCAGCCAAGCCGACAGGGAAAAAAACATTCAGTACTTC
CDR3: CASSQADREKNIQYF

size: -
V: TRBV29-1
J: TRBJ1-1
D: TRBD1
DNA: TGCAGCGTTGAAAGGGACAGGGGGCCGAACACTGAAGCTTTCTTT
CDR3: CSVERDRGPNTEAFF

size: once
V: TRBV10-1
J: TRBJ2-1
D: TRBD2
DNA: TGCGCCAGCAGTGACCCAGCGGGAGGCCTGGGGAATGAGCAGTTCTTC
CDR3: CASSDPAGGLGNEQFF

size: once
V: TRBV5-1
J: TRBJ2-3
D: TRBD2
DNA: TGCGCCAGCAGCCAGGGGACTAGCGGCTTCACAGATACGCAGTATTTT
CDR3: CASSQGTSGFTDTQYF

size: -
V: TRBV27
J: TRBJ2-2
D: -
DNA: TGTGCCAGCAGTTGGGTCAGGGGTGCCGGGGAGCTGTTTTTT
CDR3: CASSWVRGAGELFF

size: -
V: TRBV2
J: TRBJ2-2
D: -
DNA: TGTGCCAGCAGTGTGATCGAGCGAGGGACCACCGGGGAGCTGTTTTTT
CDR3: CASSVIERGTTGELFF

size: -
V: TRBV10-3
J: TRBJ2-5
D: -
DNA: TGTGCCATGGGAGCAAGTAAAGAGACCCAGTACTTC
CDR3: CAMGASKETQYF

size: -
V: TRBV2
J: TRBJ1-2
D: -
DNA: TGTGCCAGCAGACCCGGACGCCCCTCGGGCGGCTACACCTTC
CDR3: CASRPGRPSGGYTF

size: -
V: TRBV5-4
J: TRBJ2-2
D: TRBD1
DNA: TGTGCCAGCAGCCCCGGTTATCAGGGGGCGGTCGGGGAGCTGTTTTTT
CDR3: CASSPGYQGAVGELFF

size: -
V: TRBV5-6
J: TRBJ1-2
D: TRBD1
DNA: TGTGCCAGCGGCGACAGGGGGCGTTTCACTGGCTACACCTTC
CDR3: CASGDRGRFTGYTF

size: -
V: TRBV19
J: TRBJ2-5
D: TRBD1
DNA: TGTGCCAGTAGTACTAGGCCGGGACAGGGCTTGGAGACCCAGTACTTC
CDR3: CASSTRPGQGLETQYF

size: -
V: TRBV6-1
J: TRBJ1-2
D: -
DNA: TGTGCCAGCAGTGAGGGTGGCTACACCTTC
CDR3: CASSEGGYTF

size: -
V: TRBV27
J: TRBJ2-3
D: TRBD2
DNA: TGTGCCAGCAGTTCCCTCGGGACTAGCGCGGCTACGCAGTATTTT
CDR3: CASSSLGTSAATQYF

size: -
V: TRBV18
J: TRBJ1-1
D: -
DNA: TGTGCCAGCTCACCAAACTTGTCGAACACTGAAGCTTTCTTT
CDR3: CASSPNLSNTEAFF

size: once
V: TRBV28
J: TRBJ2-7
D: TRBD1
DNA: TGTGCCAGCAGAACGGGACAGTACCTCTACGAGCAGTACTTC
CDR3: CASRTGQYLYEQYF

size: -
V: TRBV2
J: TRBJ1-2
D: -
DNA: TGTGCCAGCACCGAACAAAGGGACTATGGCTACACCTTC
CDR3: CASTEQRDYGYTF

size: -
V: TRBV20-1
J: TRBJ2-5
D: -
DNA: TGCAGTGCCACTAGCCAAGAGACCCAGTACTTC
CDR3: CSATSQETQYF

size: -
V: TRBV2
J: TRBJ2-7
D: TRBD2
DNA: TGTGCCAGCACGTCGGGAGGATCTTACGAGCAGTACTTC
CDR3: CASTSGGSYEQYF

size: few
V: TRBV30
J: TRBJ2-1
D: -
DNA: TGTGCCTGGAGTCGTCGGGCCCCCGGGAACAATGAGCAGTTCTTC
CDR3: CAWSRRAPGNNEQFF

size: -
V: TRBV15
J: TRBJ2-5
D: -
DNA: TGTGCCACCAGCCCCGGACAGAGATCCCAAGAGACCCAGTACTTC
CDR3: CATSPGQRSQETQYF

size: -
V: TRBV28
J: TRBJ2-2
D: -
DNA: TGTGCCAGCAAGGGGGGTGGCACCGGGGAGCTGTTTTTT
CDR3: CASKGGGTGELFF

size: -
V: TRBV30
J: TRBJ2-2
D: -
DNA: TGTGCCTGGAGTCCTTGGTCCGGGGAGCTGTTTTTT
CDR3: CAWSPWSGELFF

size: -
V: TRBV28
J: TRBJ2-7
D: -
DNA: TGTGCCAGCGCTGGGGCTGGGACAAGCTCCTACGAGCAGTACTTC
CDR3: CASAGAGTSSYEQYF

size: -
V: TRBV2
J: TRBJ1-1
D: TRBD1
DNA: TGTGCCAGCAGTGCCGACAGGGGCACTGAAGCTTTCTTT
CDR3: CASSADRGTEAFF